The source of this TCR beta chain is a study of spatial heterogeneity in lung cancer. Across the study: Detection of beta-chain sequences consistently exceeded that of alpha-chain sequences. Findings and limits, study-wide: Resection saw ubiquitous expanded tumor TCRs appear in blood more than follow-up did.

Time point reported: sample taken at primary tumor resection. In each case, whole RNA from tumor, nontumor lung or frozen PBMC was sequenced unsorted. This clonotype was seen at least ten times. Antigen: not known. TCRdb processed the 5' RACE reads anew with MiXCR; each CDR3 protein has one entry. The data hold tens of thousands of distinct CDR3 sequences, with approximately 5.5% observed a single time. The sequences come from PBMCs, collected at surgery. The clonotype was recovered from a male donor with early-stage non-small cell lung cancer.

The CDR3 bases are TGCAGTGCCCAGGGGGTGGGGGGTGAAAAACTGTTTTTT. Protein: CSAQGVGGEKLFF. The J gene is TRBJ1-4, the V gene TRBV20-1; 7 bases are shared with TRBD1. CDR1 is DFQATT and CDR2 is SNEGSKA in the germline V gene (reference sequence). The J segment lost 7 bases and the V segment lost 6 bases, leaving 8 bases of the junction unmatched. The CDR3 sequence is 13 residues long.